Below, 30 T cell receptor beta chains from the same sample are listed, as sequenced in a study of OX40 agonist ivuxolimab in advanced cancers. Data came from immunoSEQ multiplex PCR; TCRdb stores just in-frame clones and leaves some out. The sample has about 46,000 clones; roughly 85% are singletons. The sequences come from CD4+ or CD8+ T cells sorted from blood, collected in a trial of the OX40 agonist ivuxolimab. The receptors here all came from an adult with an advanced solid tumor such as melanoma, head and neck, liver or kidney cancer.

J is TRBJ2-7 and V is TRBV6-5; the match to TRBD2 covers 11 bases. CDR1 and CDR2 (germline): MNHEY, SVGAGI. The CDR3 loop spans 11 amino acids. The V gene end was trimmed by 10 bases and the J gene end by 8 bases; junction bases not matched to a gene: 4. This CDR3 is CATGTSGKQYF. CDR3 bases: TGTGCCACGGGGACTAGCGGCAAGCAGTACTTC.

The V call is TRBV5-4, the J call TRBJ1-5; unclear D gene. The CDR3 consists of 14 residues. V gave up 4 bases and J gave up 2 bases, with 10 bases separating them. Germline CDR1 and CDR2: SGHNT and YYREEE (reference sequence). The CDR3 loop reads CASSDGGGNQPQHF. The CDR3 DNA sequence: TGTGCCAGCAGCGACGGAGGAGGCAATCAGCCCCAGCATTTT.

J is TRBJ2-5 and V is TRBV9, with D perhaps being TRBD1 or TRBD2 (5 bases each). This CDR3 comprises 15 residues. In germline, CDR1 is SGDLS, CDR2 YYNGEE. The germline V and J ends were trimmed by 2 bases and 0 bases, with 11 bases remaining between them. The CDR3 here is CASSVGDLYQETQYF. For the CDR3, the DNA is TGTGCCAGCAGCGTGGGGGACCTGTACCAAGAGACCCAGTACTTC.

V gene TRBV18 combines with J gene TRBJ2-7, with 7 nucleotides matching TRBD2. This CDR3 spans 16 amino acids. Germline CDR1 is KGHSH and CDR2 is LQKENI. Losses at the gene ends were 0 bases for V and 2 bases for J; bases not matched to a gene: 7. CDR3 nucleotide sequence: TGTGCCAGCTCACCACCACCCGGCGGGAGCGCCTACGAGCAGTACTTC. It translates to CASSPPPGGSAYEQYF.

The V gene is TRBV7-9, the J gene TRBJ1-2, with D perhaps TRBD1 (6 bases). V dropped 1 base and J dropped 4 bases, with 10 bases sitting between them. Germline V gene data show CDR1 as SEHNR and CDR2 as FQNEAQ (reference sequence). The CDR3 consists of 14 residues. The CDR3 region has the DNA TGTGCCAGCAGCTTAGGGACAGATCCCTATGGCTACACCTTC. Its translation: CASSLGTDPYGYTF.

This chain joins TRBV5-6 and TRBJ2-2; TRBD2 is a possible D gene (6 bases). The CDR3 loop spans 17 amino acids. Between the trimmed V and J ends, which lost 2 bases and 2 bases, there was a span of 16 bases. Germline CDR1 is SGHDT and CDR2 is YYEEEE. CDR3 nucleotide sequence: TGTGCCAGCAGCTTTTTAGAGGGGACTCTCAACACCGGGGAGCTGTTTTTT. It encodes CASSFLEGTLNTGELFF.

The rearrangement joins TRBV7-9 to TRBJ2-5; TRBD2 matches at 13 bases. The CDR3 covers 14 residues. CDR1 is SEHNR and CDR2 is FQNEAQ in the germline V gene (reference sequence). V shed 4 bases, J shed 4 bases, and the junction held 0 bases outside the gene matches. The CDR3 DNA is TGTGCCAGCAGCTGGACTAGCGGGAGAGAGACCCAGTACTTC. Its translation: CASSWTSGRETQYF.

The chain joins TRBV5-1 to TRBJ1-2; no clear D. The CDR3 is made up of 14 amino acids. The V end lost 5 bases, the J end lost 2 bases, and 13 bases lay between the germline ends. Germline CDR1 SGHRS, CDR2 YFSETQ. CDR3: CASRVDDGNYGYTF. The CDR3 nucleotides read TGCGCCAGCAGGGTGGATGACGGGAACTATGGCTACACCTTC. Looking up the rest from reference TRBV5-1 and TRBJ1-2 gives the full variable domain: KAGVTQTPRYLIKTRGQQVTLSCSPISGHRSVSWYQQTPGQGLQFLFEYFSETQRNKGNFPGRFSGRQFSNSRSEMNVSTLELGDSALYLCASRVDDGNYGYTFGSGTRLTVV.

This chain links TRBV28 with TRBJ2-7; a weak D match, TRBD1 (6 bases). Per the germline V gene, CDR1 is MDHEN and CDR2 is SYDVKM. This CDR3 has 14 residues. V gave up 9 bases and J gave up 5 bases, with 20 bases separating them. The CDR3 DNA follows: TGTGCCAGTCTCGAAACAGGGATCGACGACGAGCAGTACTTC. Its translation: CASLETGIDDEQYF.

The rearrangement links TRBV6-5 to TRBJ1-1; D gene unclear. This CDR3 has 12 amino acids. V lost 5 bases and J 0 bases, leaving 4 bases between the germline ends. Germline CDR1 and CDR2: MNHEY and SVGAGI. The CDR3 is CASSRLNTEAFF. The CDR3 coding sequence is TGTGCCAGCAGTAGGCTGAACACTGAAGCTTTCTTT.

This clone was observed at least ten times. The chain recombines TRBV9 with TRBJ1-2, with 7 bases that match TRBD1. The germline V gene encodes CDR1 SGDLS and CDR2 YYNGEE. The CDR3 spans 13 residues. With V trimmed by 3 bases and J by 6 bases, 5 bases remained unmatched. CDR3 sequence reads: CASSAGGGNGYTF. The DNA of the CDR3 is TGTGCCAGCAGCGCCGGAGGGGGCAATGGCTACACCTTC. Filled out from reference TRBV9 and TRBJ1-2, the complete variable domain reads DSGVTQTPKHLITATGQRVTLRCSPRSGDLSVYWYQQSLDQGLQFLIQYYNGEERAKGNILERFSAQQFPDLHSELNLSSLELGDSALYFCASSAGGGNGYTFGSGTRLTVV.

The chain couples TRBV5-1 to TRBJ2-5; D is possibly TRBD1 or TRBD2 (6 bases each). The germline V and J ends were trimmed by 4 bases and 5 bases, with 27 bases remaining between them. CDR1 SGHRS and CDR2 YFSETQ come from the germline V gene. This CDR3 has 18 residues. In nucleotides, the CDR3 is TGCGCCAGCAGCGGGGGGCTGAGAGCAGACAGCTTCCAGGAGACCCAGTACTTC. It specifies CASSGGLRADSFQETQYF. Variable domain in full (rest from reference TRBV5-1 and TRBJ2-5): KAGVTQTPRYLIKTRGQQVTLSCSPISGHRSVSWYQQTPGQGLQFLFEYFSETQRNKGNFPGRFSGRQFSNSRSEMNVSTLELGDSALYLCASSGGLRADSFQETQYFGPGTRLLVL.

The chain uses TRBV4-1 and TRBJ1-2, with D perhaps matching TRBD1 (6 bases). V was pared by 4 bases and J by 8 bases, with 17 bases between. CDR1 is MGHRA, CDR2 YSYEKL, per germline. This CDR3 comprises 14 residues. The CDR3 coding sequence is TGCGCCAGCAGCCCCCCTCTGAGAGGGGGGGGCTACACCTTC. It encodes CASSPPLRGGGYTF.

V usage is TRBV4-2 and J usage is TRBJ2-5, with 8 positions matching TRBD1. There are 14 residues in the CDR3. CDR1 is LGHNA, CDR2 YNFKEQ, per germline. The V segment lost 2 bases and the J segment 4 bases; nucleotides outside the gene matches: 3. CDR3 DNA: TGTGCCAGCAGCCAAAACGACAGGGGAGAGACCCAGTACTTC. Translated: CASSQNDRGETQYF.

The rearrangement links TRBV5-6 to TRBJ1-1, with 8 bases identical to TRBD1. CDR1 and CDR2 from the germline V gene are SGHDT and YYEEEE. The V segment lost 4 bases and the J segment 0 bases; nucleotides outside the gene matches: 11. There are 17 residues in the CDR3. In nucleotides, the CDR3 is TGTGCCAGCAGCCCGGGACAGGCGTTACGGATGAACACTGAAGCTTTCTTT. Protein sequence: CASSPGQALRMNTEAFF.

The V gene is TRBV6-1, the J gene TRBJ1-6; no clear D gene. V lost 2 bases and J 8 bases, leaving 10 bases between the germline ends. The CDR3 spans 14 residues. Germline CDR1 and CDR2: MNHNS and SASEGT. The CDR3 DNA follows: TGTGCCAGCAGTGAACTGGGGTTTCATTCACCCCTCCACTTT. It yields the protein CASSELGFHSPLHF.

CDR3 sequence reads: CASSLLSGPLYNEQFF. The CDR3, as DNA: TGTGCCAGCAGCCTCCTTAGCGGTCCTTTGTACAATGAGCAGTTCTTC. The gene calls are TRBV9 and TRBJ2-1; weak D call: TRBD2 (6 bases). There are 16 residues in the CDR3. Trimming shortened V by 4 bases and J by 4 bases, and 18 bases separated the two germline ends. Per the germline V gene, CDR1 is SGDLS and CDR2 is YYNGEE.

In this sample, this clone turned up a few times. CDR3 DNA: TGTGCCTGGAGTGTAGATGGACTTCCAAGTGGCTACACCTTC. Translated, it gives CAWSVDGLPSGYTF. The chain couples TRBV30 to TRBJ1-2, with unresolved D. The CDR3 is 14 residues long. Trimming left V 0 bases short and J 7 bases short, with 15 bases between. Germline assignment: CDR1 GTSNPN and CDR2 SVGIG (reference sequence).

This clone was seen only a few times. The rearrangement joins TRBV30 to TRBJ1-1; a possible D gene is TRBD1 (5 bases). CDR1 is GTSNPN and CDR2 is SVGIG in the germline V gene (reference sequence). The germline V and J ends were trimmed by 3 bases and 2 bases, with 7 bases remaining between them. This CDR3 is 12 amino acids long. The CDR3 is CAWRGGNTEAFF. In DNA form, the CDR3 reads TGTGCCTGGAGGGGGGGAAACACTGAAGCTTTCTTT.

The V call is TRBV6-5, the J call TRBJ2-7; the match to TRBD1 covers 8 bases. This CDR3 comprises 15 residues. After removal of 0 bases from V and 4 bases from J, the junction contained 5 bases not matched to a gene. Germline V gene data show CDR1 as MNHEY and CDR2 as SVGAGI. CDR3 nucleotide sequence: TGTGCCAGCAGTTACTCGGGTGGACAGGGTTACGAGCAGTACTTC. This translates into CASSYSGGQGYEQYF.

The V gene is TRBV6-1, the J gene TRBJ1-2, with 9 bases lining up with TRBD1. CDR1 is MNHNS, CDR2 SASEGT, per germline. The CDR3 contains 13 residues. Losses at the gene ends were 4 bases for V and 7 bases for J; bases not matched to a gene: 4. DNA for the CDR3: TGTGCCAGCAGTGTACAGGGGGCTAGTGGCTACACCTTC. This translates into CASSVQGASGYTF.

The J gene is TRBJ2-7, the V gene TRBV5-1, with 10 bases fitting TRBD2. The V gene end was trimmed by 0 bases and the J gene end by 2 bases; junction bases not matched to a gene: 2. Germline V gives CDR1 SGHRS, CDR2 YFSETQ. The CDR3 is 15 amino acids. CDR3 bases: TGCGCCAGCAGCTTGGATACTAGCGGGACCTACGAGCAGTACTTC. Translating gives CASSLDTSGTYEQYF. Based on the CDR3 plus reference TRBV5-1 and TRBJ2-7, the full variable domain is KAGVTQTPRYLIKTRGQQVTLSCSPISGHRSVSWYQQTPGQGLQFLFEYFSETQRNKGNFPGRFSGRQFSNSRSEMNVSTLELGDSALYLCASSLDTSGTYEQYFGPGTRLTVT.

The genes are TRBV13 and TRBJ2-7; TRBD2 is a possible D gene (6 bases). CDR1 and CDR2 (germline): PRHDT, FYEKMQ (reference sequence). The length of the CDR3 is 14 residues. The germline V and J ends were trimmed by 0 bases and 3 bases, with 9 bases remaining between them. The CDR3 nucleotides are TGTGCCAGCAGCTTAGGCGGGAGTCGCTACGAGCAGTACTTC. Residues: CASSLGGSRYEQYF.

The rearrangement links TRBV5-1 to TRBJ1-2, with D possibly matching TRBD1 (5 bases). CDR1 SGHRS and CDR2 YFSETQ come from the germline V gene. V gave up 0 bases and J gave up 5 bases, with 11 bases separating them. The CDR3 length is 14 residues. The CDR3 DNA follows: TGCGCCAGCAGCTTGGAGGGGACCATGTATGGCTACACCTTC. Encoded protein: CASSLEGTMYGYTF. The full variable domain, with the rest looked up from reference TRBV5-1 and TRBJ1-2, is KAGVTQTPRYLIKTRGQQVTLSCSPISGHRSVSWYQQTPGQGLQFLFEYFSETQRNKGNFPGRFSGRQFSNSRSEMNVSTLELGDSALYLCASSLEGTMYGYTFGSGTRLTVV.

Concerning this clone: Other DNA sequences in the same sample also yield this CDR3. The rearrangement joins TRBV4-1 to TRBJ2-1, with a weak D call TRBD2 (5 bases). This CDR3 is 13 amino acids long. Per the germline V gene, CDR1 is MGHRA and CDR2 is YSYEKL. V was shortened by 0 bases and J by 11 bases, with 11 bases between the two germline ends. The CDR3 coding sequence is TGCGCCAGCAGCCAAGATCCGACGGGAAAGCAGTTCTTC. Its translation: CASSQDPTGKQFF.

The V and J genes are TRBV15 and TRBJ2-7; D gene ambiguous. CDR1 is LNHNV and CDR2 is YYDKDF in the germline V gene (reference sequence). This CDR3 comprises 16 residues. Trimming stripped 2 bases from V and 0 bases from J, with 14 bases between. CDR3 sequence: CATSRFPGPSSYEQYF. Written as DNA, the CDR3 is TGTGCCACCAGCAGATTCCCGGGCCCCAGCTCCTACGAGCAGTACTTC.

The rearrangement joins TRBV7-3 to TRBJ2-2, with TRBD1 matching over 7 bases. This CDR3 is built from 15 residues. Germline loops: CDR1 SGHTA, CDR2 FQGTGA. Trimming took 5 bases from V and 6 from J; bases not matched to a gene: 9. Here the CDR3 reads CASSLQGVGAGELFF. The CDR3, as DNA: TGTGCCAGCAGCCTCCAGGGGGTAGGGGCCGGGGAGCTGTTTTTT. The full variable domain, rest sourced from reference TRBV7-3 and TRBJ2-2, is GAGVSQTPSNKVTEKGKYVELRCDPISGHTALYWYRQSLGQGPEFLIYFQGTGAADDSGLPNDRFFAVRPEGSVSTLKIQRTERGDSAVYLCASSLQGVGAGELFFGEGSRLTVL.

CDR3 sequence: CASSLPGQGTRNGYTF. For the CDR3, the DNA is TGTGCCAGCAGCTTACCCGGACAGGGCACGCGGAATGGCTACACCTTC. The V gene is TRBV11-1, the J gene TRBJ1-2, with 8 bases lining up with TRBD1. Trimming took 2 bases from V and 6 from J; bases not matched to a gene: 11. From germline, CDR1 is SGHAT and CDR2 FQDESV (reference sequence). CDR3 length: 16 residues.

The rearrangement uses TRBV6-1 and TRBJ2-1, with 10 bases aligning to TRBD2. The V gene's germline CDR1 is MNHNS and CDR2 SASEGT. CDR3 length: 15 residues. J gave up 9 bases and V 8 bases, and 13 bases lay outside the gene matches. CDR3 loop: CASGLMSGGAGEQFF. The CDR3 DNA sequence: TGTGCCAGCGGTTTGATGAGCGGGGGGGCGGGTGAGCAGTTCTTC.

The chain couples TRBV6-4 to TRBJ1-6, with TRBD1 as a possible D gene (6 bases). This CDR3 comprises 13 residues. Germline V gene data show CDR1 as MRHNA and CDR2 as SNTAGT. V lost 4 bases, J lost 9 bases, and 10 bases lay in between. The CDR3 sequence: CASSATGFSPLHF. The CDR3 DNA sequence: TGTGCCAGCAGTGCTACAGGGTTTTCACCCCTCCACTTT.